This paragraph covers one T cell receptor beta chain sequence. The record originates from a study of patients and donors after allogeneic stem cell transplantation. TCRdb ran MiXCR on the RT-PCR reads and lists one entry per CDR3 protein. The data contain over 350,000 distinct CDR3 sequences, 15% to 20% of them seen just once; the ten biggest clones take up 7% to 7.5%. The V end was cut by 0 bases, the J end by 8 bases, with 4 bases between. The CDR3 covers 10 residues. CDR1 and CDR2 (germline): SQVTM, ANQGSEA. The TCR sequence derives from a human donor who was either an allogeneic HSCT recipient or a stem cell or donor lymphocyte infusion donor (not recorded which). It is not recorded whose cells these are; they may come from a transplant donor. This chain joins TRBV29-1 and TRBJ1-1; no clear D gene. Sequencing used blood, either unsorted or a sorted T cell fraction (not recorded which). The CDR3 region is CSVEDSEAFF. The CDR3 DNA sequence: TGCAGCGTTGAAGACTCAGAAGCTTTCTTT.